The 21 T cell receptor beta chains in this list originate from one sample, sequenced in a study of blood T cell repertoires in COVID-19. The method was immunoSEQ multiplex PCR; TCRdb's version includes in-frame clones alone and lacks a portion of them. The data show over 200,000 clones, with over 70% seen just once and around 3.7% held by the top ten. The sequenced sample consisted of PBMCs or T cells enriched from blood (not recorded which). The receptors shown here come from a woman aged 30 to 39 who had been exposed to COVID-19.

This chain uses TRBV6-5 with TRBJ2-1; D possibly corresponds to TRBD2 (6 bases). Trimming removed 0 bases from V and 6 bases from J, with 15 bases in between. Germline-derived CDR1 and CDR2 are MNHEY and SVGAGI. The CDR3 has 16 amino acids. Here the CDR3 reads CASSYSFGSGANEQFF. In DNA form, the CDR3 reads TGTGCCAGCAGTTACTCGTTCGGGAGTGGGGCCAATGAGCAGTTCTTC.

The chain employs TRBV7-7 and TRBJ2-2, with D possibly TRBD1 on 6 matching bases. CDR3 size: 14 residues. V was trimmed by 3 bases and J by 8 bases, leaving 13 bases between them. The V gene's germline CDR1 is SSHAT and CDR2 FNYEAQ (reference sequence). This chain's CDR3 is CASSLNAQGGELFF. CDR3 DNA sequence: TGTGCCAGCAGCTTGAATGCCCAGGGGGGGGAGCTGTTTTTT.

The V gene is TRBV6-5, the J gene TRBJ2-7, with a tentative D call TRBD1 (6 bases). Trimming took off 5 bases at V and 4 bases at J, with 15 bases between the two ends. The germline V gene encodes CDR1 MNHEY and CDR2 SVGAGI. This CDR3 region has 14 residues. Here the CDR3 DNA reads TGTGCCAGCAGTAACCCCCTACAGGGATACGAGCAGTACTTC. Translation: CASSNPLQGYEQYF.

This chain joins TRBV3-1 (or the pseudogene TRBV3-2) and TRBJ2-7, with unresolved D. The CDR3 loop spans 12 amino acids. Germline assignment: CDR1 LGHDT and CDR2 YNNKEL (reference sequence). Trimming took off 4 bases at V and 2 bases at J, with 6 bases between the two ends. The CDR3 loop is CASSPHPYEQYF. The CDR3 DNA follows: TGTGCCAGCAGCCCCCATCCCTACGAGCAGTACTTC.

In this sample, this clone turned up once. The chain has TRBV30 and TRBJ2-3; 9 positions match TRBD2. Unmatched junction bases numbered 2, after V lost 4 bases and J lost 3 bases. The CDR3 loop spans 13 amino acids. The V gene's germline CDR1 is GTSNPN and CDR2 SVGIG (reference sequence). CDR3 nucleotides: TGTGCCTGGACTAGCGGGACGACAGATACGCAGTATTTT. The encoded protein is CAWTSGTTDTQYF.

Here the CDR3 reads CASSFRGGGRTSGSYEQYF. CDR3 DNA: TGCGCCAGCAGCTTCCGCGGGGGAGGGAGGACTAGCGGGAGCTATGAGCAGTACTTC. The V gene is TRBV5-1, the J gene TRBJ2-7; 13 positions agree with TRBD2. Losses at the gene ends were 2 bases for V and 7 bases for J; bases not matched to a gene: 18. This CDR3 region has 19 residues. The germline gives CDR1 SGHRS, CDR2 YFSETQ.

The V and J genes are TRBV27 and TRBJ1-2, with D possibly matching TRBD1 (6 bases). The V end was cut by 1 base, the J end by 3 bases, with 12 bases between. CDR3 length: 15 amino acids. Germline V lookup: CDR1 MNHEY, CDR2 SMNVEV (reference sequence). As DNA, the CDR3 is TGTGCCAGCAGTTTATTGGTAGGGGGTTACTATGGCTACACCTTC. This sequence encodes CASSLLVGGYYGYTF.

The gene calls are TRBV6-2 or TRBV6-3 and TRBJ2-7; D not certain. Per the germline V gene, CDR1 is MNHEY and CDR2 is SVGEGT. The CDR3 contains 11 residues. Trimming stripped 5 bases from V and 4 bases from J, with 6 bases between. CDR3 sequence (DNA): TGTGCCAGCAGTCTAGGTTACGAGCAGTACTTC. Translating it yields CASSLGYEQYF.

This rearrangement joins TRBV19 to TRBJ1-1, with D perhaps TRBD1 (6 bases). The germline V gene has CDR1 LNHDA and CDR2 SQIVND (reference sequence). V lost 4 bases to trimming and J lost 3 bases, with 15 bases between them. This CDR3 is 15 amino acids long. CDR3 protein: CASSSMGQPHTEAFF. Written as DNA, the CDR3 is TGTGCCAGTAGTAGCATGGGACAACCCCACACTGAAGCTTTCTTT.

The gene calls are TRBV3-1 (or the pseudogene TRBV3-2) and TRBJ2-7; possibly TRBD2 for D (6 bases). The CDR3 runs 16 residues. V was shortened by 0 bases and J by 0 bases, with 12 bases between the two germline ends. The germline CDR1 and CDR2 sequences are LGHDT and YNNKEL (reference sequence). DNA of the CDR3: TGTGCCAGCAGCCAAGAAGGAACGGGGGACTCCTACGAGCAGTACTTC. Amino acid sequence: CASSQEGTGDSYEQYF.

This chain connects TRBV6-5 to TRBJ1-2; TRBD1 is a possible D gene (5 bases). The germline V gene has CDR1 MNHEY and CDR2 SVGAGI. The CDR3 has 15 residues. V was clipped by 0 bases and J by 0 bases, with 8 bases between them. CDR3 in DNA: TGTGCCAGCAGTTACTCCAGGGCCGCTAACTATGGCTACACCTTC. This translates into CASSYSRAANYGYTF.

This chain connects TRBV2 to TRBJ1-5; TRBD1 agrees at 11 bases. With V trimmed by 4 bases and J by 3 bases, 8 bases remained unmatched. Per the germline V gene, CDR1 is SNHLY and CDR2 is FYNNEI. The CDR3 runs 17 residues. In nucleotides, the CDR3 is TGTGCCAGCAGTGGGACAGGGGGCCCAAGAGTCAATCAGCCCCAGCATTTT. It is translated as CASSGTGGPRVNQPQHF.

The chain carries TRBV29-1 and TRBJ2-5, with TRBD1 as a possible D gene (6 bases). Trimming left V 5 bases short and J 7 bases short, with 14 bases between. The CDR3 spans 12 residues. CDR1 SQVTM and CDR2 ANQGSEA come from the germline V gene. CDR3 region: CSVSGVVGTQYF. CDR3 DNA: TGCAGCGTTTCAGGGGTTGTAGGGACCCAGTACTTC.

The chain has TRBV9 and TRBJ2-7; the match to TRBD2 covers 7 bases. Per the germline V gene, CDR1 is SGDLS and CDR2 is YYNGEE. The CDR3 runs to 15 residues. V trimming: 3 bases; J trimming: 0 bases; junction bases outside the gene matches: 6. The CDR3 DNA follows: TGTGCCAGCAGCGGTAGCGGGTCGATCTCCTACGAGCAGTACTTC. Translation: CASSGSGSISYEQYF.

The chain carries TRBV2 and TRBJ2-1; possibly TRBD2 for D (5 bases). This CDR3 is 13 amino acids long. V lost 1 base and J 9 bases, leaving 10 bases between the germline ends. CDR1 and CDR2 from the germline V gene are SNHLY and FYNNEI. CDR3 sequence reads: CASSEGLGSEQFF. CDR3 in DNA: TGTGCCAGCAGTGAAGGCCTAGGGAGTGAGCAGTTCTTC.

The chain joins TRBV5-1 to TRBJ1-2; TRBD1 agrees at 8 bases. Trimming took 4 bases from V and 4 from J; bases not matched to a gene: 9. This CDR3 is built from 15 residues. From germline, CDR1 is SGHRS and CDR2 YFSETQ. The CDR3 region is CASSGRGTGLYGYTF. In nucleotides, the CDR3 is TGCGCCAGCAGCGGCAGAGGGACAGGACTCTATGGCTACACCTTC. The full variable domain, rest sourced from reference TRBV5-1 and TRBJ1-2, is KAGVTQTPRYLIKTRGQQVTLSCSPISGHRSVSWYQQTPGQGLQFLFEYFSETQRNKGNFPGRFSGRQFSNSRSEMNVSTLELGDSALYLCASSGRGTGLYGYTFGSGTRLTVV.

The V and J genes are TRBV6-5 and TRBJ2-1; no reliable D call. Between the trimmed V and J ends, which lost 6 bases and 6 bases, there was a span of 15 bases. This CDR3 has 14 amino acids. The germline V gene has CDR1 MNHEY and CDR2 SVGAGI. CDR3 nucleotides: TGTGCCAGCAGGTCCCTAGAAGTGTTCAATGAGCAGTTCTTC. Translated, it gives CASRSLEVFNEQFF.

The CDR3 bases are TGCAGTGCTAGTTTACAGTTGAACACTGAAGCTTTCTTT. Translated: CSASLQLNTEAFF. The chain uses TRBV20-1 and TRBJ1-1; no reliable D call. Germline assignment: CDR1 DFQATT and CDR2 SNEGSKA (reference sequence). The CDR3 contains 13 residues. V gave up 3 bases and J gave up 0 bases, with 8 bases separating them.

The genes are TRBV5-1 and TRBJ2-7; 11 bases are shared with TRBD2. In germline, CDR1 is SGHRS, CDR2 YFSETQ. J was trimmed by 5 bases and V by 0 bases; bases with no gene match: 4. CDR3 length: 15 residues. The CDR3 DNA is TGCGCCAGCAGCTTGGGACTAGCGGGACCAGACGAGCAGTACTTC. Its protein product is CASSLGLAGPDEQYF.

The CDR3 nucleotides are TGTGCCAGTAGAATTACTAGCGGGAGTAGCGATGAGCAGTTCTTC. It codes for CASRITSGSSDEQFF. The rearrangement uses TRBV19 and TRBJ2-1, with 11 bases fitting TRBD2. V was clipped by 6 bases and J by 8 bases; unmatched bases: 9. Germline lookup yields CDR1 LNHDA and CDR2 SQIVND (reference sequence). The CDR3 length is 15 residues. The variable domain in full, completed from reference TRBV19 and TRBJ2-1, reads DGGITQSPKYLFRKEGQNVTLSCEQNLNHDAMYWYRQDPGQGLRLIYYSQIVNDFQKGDIAEGYSVSREKKESFPLTVTSAQKNPTAFYLCASRITSGSSDEQFFGPGTRLTVL.

The CDR3 coding sequence is TGTGCCAGCAGCCAAGATGGACTAGCGGGGGGGAATGAGCAGTTCTTC. It translates to CASSQDGLAGGNEQFF. The chain uses TRBV3-1 (or the pseudogene TRBV3-2) and TRBJ2-1; 15 bases map to TRBD2. Germline assignment: CDR1 LGHDT and CDR2 YNNKEL (reference sequence). This CDR3 is 16 amino acids long. The trim removed 0 bases at V and 7 bases at J, leaving 1 base unmatched.